This T cell receptor (beta chain) is drawn from a study of blood T cell repertoires in COVID-19. Overall study: Spain, Italy and the United States supplied samples that represented acute and convalescent COVID-19. T cells, B-cell-depleted T cells, or PBMCs provided the cDNA or gDNA that served as material.

Per the original data handling: Using reference gene primer amplification, nucleated cell counts were estimated. Clones were sequenced by immunoSEQ multiplex PCR, and TCRdb holds only the in-frame ones, with some missing. The V and J calls and clone size were taken over from that table, and D and trimming were inferred from the DNA. The top ten hold around a fifth of the sample, which has around 100,000 clones, under 80% seen once. This CDR3 is 13 amino acids long. From germline, CDR1 is SEHNR and CDR2 FQNEAQ (reference sequence). The V end was cut by 5 bases, the J end by 10 bases, with 12 bases between.

V gene TRBV7-9 combines with J gene TRBJ1-6; no definite D call. This TCR was sampled from a man in his sixties or seventies with active or convalescent COVID-19. Sequencing input: peripheral blood. The CDR3 nucleotides read TGTGCCAGCAGCACCGGGATATCATCACCCCTCCACTTT. Its translation: CASSTGISSPLHF. Full variable domain (remainder filled in from reference TRBV7-9 and TRBJ1-6): DTGVSQNPRHKITKRGQNVTFRCDPISEHNRLYWYRQTLGQGPEFLTYFQNEAQLEKSRLLSDRFSAERPKGSFSTLEIQRTEQGDSAMYLCASSTGISSPLHFGNGTRLTVT.